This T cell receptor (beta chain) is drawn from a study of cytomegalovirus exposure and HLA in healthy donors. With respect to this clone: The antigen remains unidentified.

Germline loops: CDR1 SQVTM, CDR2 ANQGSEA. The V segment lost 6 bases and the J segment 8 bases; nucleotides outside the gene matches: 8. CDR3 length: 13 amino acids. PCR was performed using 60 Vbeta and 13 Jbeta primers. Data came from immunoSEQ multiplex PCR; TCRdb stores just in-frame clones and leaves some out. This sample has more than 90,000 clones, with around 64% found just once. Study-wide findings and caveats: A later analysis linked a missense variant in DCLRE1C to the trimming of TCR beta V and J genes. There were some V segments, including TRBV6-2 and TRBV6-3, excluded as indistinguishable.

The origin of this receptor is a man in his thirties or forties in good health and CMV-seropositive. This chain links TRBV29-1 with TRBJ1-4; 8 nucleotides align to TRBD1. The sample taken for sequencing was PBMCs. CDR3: CSVLRGHGEKLFF. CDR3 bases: TGCAGCGTCCTCAGGGGGCACGGGGAAAAACTGTTTTTT.